These T cell receptor beta chains were read from a single sample in a study of TIL therapy for anti-PD-1-resistant metastatic lung cancer. TCRdb's copy holds only in-frame clones and misses some; the assay was immunoSEQ multiplex PCR. Altogether 50,000 to 65,000 clones are present, around 68% being singletons, with the ten largest covering 6% to 8.5%. Sequences were derived from blood, sampled at baseline. The source of these receptors is a person between 30 and 79 years old with non-small cell lung cancer. The CDR3 runs from the conserved cysteine through the conserved F or W. The D gene is left open where the match is weak. Size is stated for part of the rows, as once, few or many counts, or as a class when the clone is expanded.

j_call | v_call | clone_size | d_call | cdr3_aa | cdr3_nt
TRBJ2-7 | TRBV6-6 | . | TRBD1 | CASSYTGQGSQYF | TGTGCCAGCAGTTATACCGGACAGGGCTCGCAGTACTTC
TRBJ1-2 | TRBV7-9 | . | . | CASSFQMGGYTF | TGTGCCAGCAGCTTCCAAATGGGAGGCTACACCTTC
TRBJ1-4 | TRBV15 | . | TRBD1 | CATSWTGTNEKLFF | TGTGCCACCAGCTGGACAGGGACTAATGAAAAACTGTTTTTT
TRBJ1-4 | TRBV5-1 | . | . | CASSFAGNHNEKLFF | TGCGCCAGCAGCTTTGCCGGGAACCATAATGAAAAACTGTTTTTT
TRBJ1-2 | TRBV14 | . | . | CASSRDGTYGYTF | TGTGCCAGCAGCCGAGACGGAACTTATGGCTACACCTTC
TRBJ1-3 | TRBV6-6 | . | . | CASSSGKGASGNTIYF | TGTGCCAGCAGTTCGGGGAAGGGAGCCTCTGGAAACACCATATATTTT
TRBJ2-5 | TRBV18 | . | . | CASSRQSQETQYF | TGTGCCAGCTCACGTCAGAGCCAAGAGACCCAGTACTTC
TRBJ1-1 | TRBV30 | . | . | CAWSLTGLYTEAFF | TGTGCCTGGAGCCTTACCGGGCTCTACACTGAAGCTTTCTTT
TRBJ1-1 | TRBV19 | . | TRBD1 | CASSRDRADTEAFF | TGTGCCAGTAGTAGAGACAGGGCGGACACTGAAGCTTTCTTT
TRBJ2-2 | TRBV6-5 | . | . | CASSLLATNTGELFF | TGTGCCAGCAGTTTGCTAGCGACGAACACCGGGGAGCTGTTTTTT
TRBJ2-2 | TRBV10-1 | . | . | CASSDPGLSNTGELFF | TGCGCCAGCAGTGATCCGGGACTGAGTAACACCGGGGAGCTGTTTTTT
TRBJ2-1 | TRBV7-6 | . | . | CASSLEMGSGQFF | TGTGCCAGCAGCTTAGAGATGGGCTCCGGGCAGTTCTTC
TRBJ1-2 | TRBV7-2 | . | TRBD1 | CASSRRTGGNYGYTF | TGTGCCAGCAGCCGACGGACAGGGGGAAACTATGGCTACACCTTC
TRBJ1-2 | TRBV6-1 | . | . | CASNRGGLGNYGYTF | TGTGCCAGCAACCGGGGGGGACTGGGTAACTATGGCTACACCTTC
TRBJ1-1 | TRBV18 | few | TRBD1 | CASSPPTGQGRTEAFF | TGTGCCAGCTCACCACCGACGGGACAGGGAAGGACTGAAGCTTTCTTT
TRBJ2-3 | TRBV5-1 | . | TRBD2 | CASTLGLAGAADTQYF | TGCGCCAGCACCCTTGGACTAGCGGGAGCGGCAGATACGCAGTATTTT
TRBJ2-7 | TRBV7-9 | . | . | CASSLDTGEQYF | TGTGCCAGCAGCTTAGATACAGGCGAGCAGTACTTC
TRBJ1-1 | TRBV29-1 | few | . | CSVGAGGEAFF | TGCAGCGTTGGAGCCGGGGGAGAAGCTTTCTTT
TRBJ2-3 | TRBV12-5 | . | . | CASGFTGLTDTQYF | TGTGCTAGTGGTTTTACGGGCCTAACAGATACGCAGTATTTT
TRBJ1-5 | TRBV10-3 | . | . | CAISESEDQPQHF | TGTGCCATCAGTGAGTCGGAAGACCAGCCCCAGCATTTT
TRBJ2-1 | TRBV7-9 | . | . | CASSLAGPNNEQFF | TGTGCCAGCAGCTTAGCGGGGCCGAACAATGAGCAGTTCTTC
TRBJ1-1 | TRBV7-9 | few | . | CASSLAVSRAFF | TGTGCCAGCAGCTTAGCCGTCTCGAGGGCTTTCTTT
TRBJ1-2 | TRBV7-2 | . | TRBD1 | CASSTRQGLDYGYTF | TGTGCCAGCAGCACTCGACAGGGGTTGGACTATGGCTACACCTTC
TRBJ2-5 | TRBV2 | . | . | CASSDGVEETQYF | TGTGCCAGCAGTGACGGGGTAGAAGAGACCCAGTACTTC
TRBJ2-3 | TRBV15 | once | TRBD1 | CATSSTEGQGSTDTQYF | TGTGCCACCAGCAGTACCGAAGGACAGGGGAGCACAGATACGCAGTATTTT
TRBJ1-5 | TRBV19 | . | . | CASSIKPNQPQHF | TGTGCCAGTAGTATAAAGCCCAATCAGCCCCAGCATTTT
TRBJ1-2 | TRBV5-1 | . | . | CASSLGQNYGYTF | TGCGCCAGCAGCCTCGGACAGAACTATGGCTACACCTTC